Listed below are T cell receptor beta chains from one sample, sequenced in a study of blood T cells in healthy people across ages. TCRdb re-called the 5' RACE reads through MiXCR, storing one row per CDR3 protein. The repertoire has around 800,000 distinct CDR3 sequences, approximately 65% of them found once; the top ten carry roughly a quarter. Sequencing used blood. The receptors were gathered from a young man in good health. Both conserved end residues are part of each CDR3. The D gene is left open where the match is weak. Some rows have no size entry. The others give once, few or many, or a class for an expanded clone.

j_call clone_size v_call d_call cdr3_aa cdr3_nt
TRBJ2-1 NA TRBV7-9 NA CASFPGSAREQFF TGTGCCAGCTTTCCTGGGTCCGCCCGGGAGCAGTTCTTC
TRBJ2-5 once TRBV7-2 NA CASSPFLSGNREQYF TGTGCCAGCAGCCCATTCTTGTCGGGGAACCGGGAGCAGTACTTC
TRBJ2-5 once TRBV20-1 TRBD1 CSARGHPQGSRETQYF TGCAGTGCTAGAGGTCATCCACAGGGGTCCAGAGAGACCCAGTACTTC
TRBJ1-1 NA TRBV7-2 NA CASSLAYTEAFF TGTGCCAGCAGCTTAGCGTACACTGAAGCTTTCTTT
TRBJ2-7 few TRBV4-3 TRBD1 CASSQEGISGGNYEQYF TGCGCCAGCAGCCAAGAAGGAATTTCAGGGGGCAACTACGAGCAGTACTTC
TRBJ2-1 NA TRBV5-1 TRBD2 CASSPRTSGGADNEQFF TGCGCCAGCAGCCCCAGGACTAGCGGGGGGGCGGACAATGAGCAGTTCTTC
TRBJ2-6 NA TRBV12-3/TRBV12-4 NA CASSLKAVPTSGANVLTF TGTGCCAGCAGTTTAAAGGCAGTCCCGACTTCTGGGGCCAACGTCCTGACTTTC
TRBJ2-7 NA TRBV20-1 TRBD2 CSAFTSGAYEQYF TGCAGTGCTTTCACTAGCGGTGCCTACGAGCAGTACTTC
TRBJ1-2 NA TRBV7-9 NA CASRPGGFYGYTF TGTGCCAGCAGGCCGGGGGGATTCTATGGCTACACCTTC
TRBJ1-2 NA TRBV7-2 NA CASSFLLSLYGYTF TGTGCCAGCAGCTTCTTATTAAGTCTCTATGGCTACACCTTC
TRBJ2-1 NA TRBV20-1 TRBD2 CSAPKAGYFNNEQFF TGCAGTGCCCCCAAAGCGGGATACTTTAACAATGAGCAGTTCTTC
TRBJ1-1 NA TRBV7-2 NA CASSIRTAEAFF TGTGCCAGCAGCATTAGGACGGCTGAAGCTTTCTTT
TRBJ1-6 NA TRBV10-3 TRBD1 CATRGGNSPLHF TGTGCCACCAGGGGGGGTAATTCACCCCTCCACTTT
TRBJ2-7 few TRBV7-6 TRBD2 CASSLISNSGGTYEQYF TGTGCCAGCAGCTTAATCTCCAATAGCGGGGGGACCTACGAGCAGTACTTC
TRBJ2-6 NA TRBV28 NA CASSLPDVSGANVLTF TGTGCCAGCAGTTTACCCGACGTCTCTGGGGCCAACGTCCTGACTTTC
TRBJ2-2 NA TRBV7-3 TRBD2 CASSRTGSGGANGELFF TGTGCCAGCAGCCGCACTGGCAGCGGGGGGGCGAACGGGGAGCTGTTTTTT
TRBJ2-7 NA TRBV27 TRBD2 CASSIGTSGGLSYEQYF TGTGCCAGCAGCATCGGGACTAGCGGGGGTCTCTCCTACGAGCAGTACTTC
TRBJ2-7 NA TRBV29-1 NA CSVALQTYEQYF TGCAGCGTTGCTCTCCAAACCTACGAGCAGTACTTC
TRBJ1-2 NA TRBV20-1 NA CSASTDGNYYGYTF TGCAGTGCTAGTACCGACGGGAACTACTATGGCTACACCTTC
TRBJ2-7 NA TRBV2 NA CASSEGTGIGYEQYF TGTGCCAGCAGTGAAGGTACAGGGATAGGATACGAGCAGTACTTC
TRBJ1-6 few TRBV5-1 NA CASSSSQDGRSPLHF TGCGCCAGCAGCTCCTCCCAGGATGGTCGATCACCCCTCCACTTT
TRBJ2-6 NA TRBV2 NA CASTHGANVPTF TGTGCCAGCACACACGGGGCCAACGTCCCGACTTTC
TRBJ1-2 NA TRBV2 NA CASNGQNYGYTF TGTGCCAGCAATGGACAGAACTATGGCTACACCTTC
TRBJ2-1 NA TRBV29-1 NA CSVARIPTGSSEQFF TGCAGCGTTGCCCGAATTCCGACAGGCTCGAGTGAGCAGTTCTTC
TRBJ2-1 NA TRBV24-1 TRBD1 CATSDPGQGLNEQFF TGTGCCACCAGTGACCCGGGACAGGGACTGAATGAGCAGTTCTTC
TRBJ2-5 NA TRBV9 TRBD1 CASSARDRKGETQYF TGTGCCAGCAGCGCAAGGGACAGAAAGGGAGAGACCCAGTACTTC
TRBJ2-3 NA TRBV20-1 NA CSASIDGSTDTQYF TGCAGTGCTAGCATCGACGGTAGCACAGATACGCAGTATTTT
TRBJ2-3 NA TRBV20-1 TRBD2 CSASGTSGVEDTQYF TGCAGTGCTAGCGGGACTAGTGGGGTAGAGGATACGCAGTATTTT
TRBJ2-1 NA TRBV7-2 TRBD2 CASSLATGLPENEQFF TGTGCCAGCAGCTTAGCGACGGGACTACCAGAAAATGAGCAGTTCTTC
TRBJ2-7 NA TRBV29-1 TRBD1 CSVLPQTGSGGEQYF TGCAGCGTTCTACCACAGACAGGGTCAGGGGGCGAGCAGTACTTC
TRBJ2-1 NA TRBV7-2 NA CASSLVAGADNEQFF TGTGCCAGCAGCTTAGTGGCGGGGGCCGACAATGAGCAGTTCTTC
TRBJ1-2 once TRBV9 NA CASSPRGGRVQDGYTF TGTGCCAGCAGCCCGAGGGGGGGGAGGGTTCAGGATGGCTACACCTTC
TRBJ1-6 NA TRBV27 TRBD1 CASSDPGQGGSPLHF TGTGCCAGCAGTGACCCGGGACAGGGCGGTTCACCCCTCCACTTT
TRBJ2-6 NA TRBV7-6 NA CASSSVKSSGANVLTF TGTGCCAGCAGCTCAGTTAAGAGCTCTGGGGCCAACGTCCTGACTTTC
TRBJ2-3 NA TRBV7-2 NA CASSLRGFAGTRTDTQYF TGTGCCAGCAGCTTAAGGGGTTTTGCGGGGACTCGCACAGATACGCAGTATTTT
TRBJ2-3 NA TRBV29-1 NA CSCTVSTDTQYF TGCAGTTGCACCGTCAGCACAGATACGCAGTATTTT
TRBJ2-1 NA TRBV18 NA CASSPYTTEQFF TGTGCCAGCTCACCTTATACGACAGAGCAGTTCTTC
TRBJ1-4 NA TRBV20-1 NA CSARVYGEKLFF TGCAGTGCTAGAGTTTACGGAGAAAAACTGTTTTTT
TRBJ2-2 NA TRBV2 TRBD2 CASSGTSVNTGELFF TGTGCCAGCAGTGGGACTAGCGTGAACACCGGGGAGCTGTTTTTT
TRBJ2-1 NA TRBV5-5 NA CASSWAPGRGGDNEQFF TGTGCCAGCAGCTGGGCCCCGGGCCGAGGAGGGGACAATGAGCAGTTCTTC
TRBJ2-7 NA TRBV7-6 TRBD2 CASSTIKSGGYEQYF TGTGCCAGCAGCACGATTAAGAGCGGGGGCTACGAGCAGTACTTC
TRBJ2-7 NA TRBV25-1 TRBD2 CASSEWRGGVYEQYF TGTGCCAGCAGTGAGTGGCGGGGGGGAGTCTACGAGCAGTACTTC
TRBJ2-1 NA TRBV28 TRBD2 CASSERGTSDEQFF TGTGCCAGCAGTGAACGCGGGACTAGCGATGAGCAGTTCTTC
TRBJ1-1 NA TRBV2 NA CASSVRVLNTEAFF TGTGCCAGCAGTGTCAGGGTCTTGAACACTGAAGCTTTCTTT
TRBJ2-5 few TRBV29-1 NA CSATNLTQQYF TGCAGCGCCACCAACCTAACCCAGCAGTACTTC
TRBJ1-2 few TRBV28 NA CASQGYGYTF TGTGCCAGCCAGGGCTATGGCTACACCTTC
TRBJ2-1 NA TRBV6-5 TRBD1 CASTPGGSYNEQFF TGTGCCAGCACTCCAGGGGGCTCCTACAATGAGCAGTTCTTC
TRBJ2-3 few TRBV4-3 NA CASSQGPTRDTRYF TGCGCCAGCAGCCAAGGGCCGACTCGGGATACGCGGTATTTT